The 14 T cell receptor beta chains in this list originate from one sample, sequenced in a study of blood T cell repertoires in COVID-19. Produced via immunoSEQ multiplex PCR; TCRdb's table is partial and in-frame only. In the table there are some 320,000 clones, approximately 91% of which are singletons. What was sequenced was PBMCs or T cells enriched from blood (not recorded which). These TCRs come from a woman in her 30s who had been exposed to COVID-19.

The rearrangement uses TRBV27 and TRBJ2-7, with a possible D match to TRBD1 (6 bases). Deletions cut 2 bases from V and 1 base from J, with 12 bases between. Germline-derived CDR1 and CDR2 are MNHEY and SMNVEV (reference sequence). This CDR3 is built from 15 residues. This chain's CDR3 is CASSLQQGRSYEQYF. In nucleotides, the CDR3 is TGTGCCAGCAGTTTACAACAGGGAAGGTCCTACGAGCAGTACTTC.

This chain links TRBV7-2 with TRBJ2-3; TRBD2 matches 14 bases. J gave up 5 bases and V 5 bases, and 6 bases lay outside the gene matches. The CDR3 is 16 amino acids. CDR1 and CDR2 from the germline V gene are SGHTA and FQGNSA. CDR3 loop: CASSPGLAGEGDTQYF. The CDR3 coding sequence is TGTGCCAGCAGCCCGGGACTAGCGGGGGAAGGAGATACGCAGTATTTT.

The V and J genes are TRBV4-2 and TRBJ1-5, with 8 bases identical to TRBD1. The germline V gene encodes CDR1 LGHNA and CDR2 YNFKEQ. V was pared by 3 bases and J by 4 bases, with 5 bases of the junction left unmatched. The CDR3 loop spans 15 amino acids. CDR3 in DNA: TGTGCCAGCAGCCACCTGGGACAGGCTAATCAGCCCCAGCATTTT. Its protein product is CASSHLGQANQPQHF.

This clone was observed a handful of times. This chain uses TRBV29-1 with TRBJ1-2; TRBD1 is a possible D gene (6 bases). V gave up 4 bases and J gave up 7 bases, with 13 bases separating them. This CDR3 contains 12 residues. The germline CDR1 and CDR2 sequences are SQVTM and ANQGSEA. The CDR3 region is CSVGNRESGYTF. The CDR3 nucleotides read TGCAGCGTTGGAAACAGGGAATCTGGCTACACCTTC.

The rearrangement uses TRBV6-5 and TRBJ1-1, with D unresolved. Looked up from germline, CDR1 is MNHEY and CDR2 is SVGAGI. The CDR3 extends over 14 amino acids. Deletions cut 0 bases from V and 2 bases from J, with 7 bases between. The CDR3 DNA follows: TGTGCCAGCAGTTACTCTCGTTCTAACACTGAAGCTTTCTTT. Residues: CASSYSRSNTEAFF.

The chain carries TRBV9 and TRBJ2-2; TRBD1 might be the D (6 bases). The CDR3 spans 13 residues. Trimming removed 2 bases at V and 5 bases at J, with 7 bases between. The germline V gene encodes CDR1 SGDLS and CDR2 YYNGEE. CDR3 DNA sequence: TGTGCCAGCAGCGTTACAGGGACCGGGGAGCTGTTTTTT. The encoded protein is CASSVTGTGELFF.

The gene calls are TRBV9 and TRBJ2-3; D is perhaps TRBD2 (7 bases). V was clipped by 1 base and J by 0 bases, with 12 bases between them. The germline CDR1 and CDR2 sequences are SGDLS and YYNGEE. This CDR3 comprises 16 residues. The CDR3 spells CASSVLAGASTDTQYF. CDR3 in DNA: TGTGCCAGCAGCGTACTCGCGGGGGCAAGCACAGATACGCAGTATTTT.

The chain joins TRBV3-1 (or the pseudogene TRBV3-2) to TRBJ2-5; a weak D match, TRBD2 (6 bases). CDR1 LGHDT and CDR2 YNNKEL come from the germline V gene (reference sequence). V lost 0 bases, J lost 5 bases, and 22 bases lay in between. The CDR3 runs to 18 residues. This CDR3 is CASSQDPLSSGVAETQYF. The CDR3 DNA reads TGTGCCAGCAGCCAAGATCCTTTATCTTCGGGGGTCGCGGAGACCCAGTACTTC.

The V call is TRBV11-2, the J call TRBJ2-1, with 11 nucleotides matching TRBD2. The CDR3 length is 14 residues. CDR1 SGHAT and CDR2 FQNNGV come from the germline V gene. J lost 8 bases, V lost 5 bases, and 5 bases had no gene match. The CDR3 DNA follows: TGTGCCAGCAGCCTTAGCGGGGGGGCCTATGAGCAGTTCTTC. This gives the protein CASSLSGGAYEQFF.

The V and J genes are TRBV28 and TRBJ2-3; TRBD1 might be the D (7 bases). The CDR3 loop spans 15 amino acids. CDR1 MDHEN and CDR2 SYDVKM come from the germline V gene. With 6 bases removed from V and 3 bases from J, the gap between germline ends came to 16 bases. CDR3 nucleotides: TGTGCCAGCAGGGCAGCAGGGGGGATGACAGATACGCAGTATTTT. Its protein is CASRAAGGMTDTQYF.

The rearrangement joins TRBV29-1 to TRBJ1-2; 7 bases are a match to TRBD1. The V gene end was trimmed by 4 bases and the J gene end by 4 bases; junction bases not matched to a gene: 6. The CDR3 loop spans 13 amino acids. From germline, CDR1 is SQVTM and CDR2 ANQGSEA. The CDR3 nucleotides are TGCAGCGTTGGGCGACAGGGTATCTATGGCTACACCTTC. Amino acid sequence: CSVGRQGIYGYTF. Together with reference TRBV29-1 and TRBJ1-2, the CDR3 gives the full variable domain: SAVISQKPSRDICQRGTSLTIQCQVDSQVTMMFWYRQQPGQSLTLIATANQGSEATYESGFVIDKFPISRPNLTFSTLTVSNMSPEDSSIYLCSVGRQGIYGYTFGSGTRLTVV.

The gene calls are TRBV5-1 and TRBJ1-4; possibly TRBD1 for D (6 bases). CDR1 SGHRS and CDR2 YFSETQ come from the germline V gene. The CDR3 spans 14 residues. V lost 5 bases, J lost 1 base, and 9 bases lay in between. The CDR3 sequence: CASRPQGTNEKLFF. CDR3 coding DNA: TGCGCCAGCAGACCACAGGGAACTAATGAAAAACTGTTTTTT.

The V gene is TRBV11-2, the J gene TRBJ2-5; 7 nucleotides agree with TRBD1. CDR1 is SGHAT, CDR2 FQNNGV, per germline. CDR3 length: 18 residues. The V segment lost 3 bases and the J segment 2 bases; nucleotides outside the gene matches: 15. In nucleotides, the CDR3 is TGTGCCAGCAGCTTTTCCCCCAAGTCAGGGGGTTTACAAGAGACCCAGTACTTC. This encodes CASSFSPKSGGLQETQYF.

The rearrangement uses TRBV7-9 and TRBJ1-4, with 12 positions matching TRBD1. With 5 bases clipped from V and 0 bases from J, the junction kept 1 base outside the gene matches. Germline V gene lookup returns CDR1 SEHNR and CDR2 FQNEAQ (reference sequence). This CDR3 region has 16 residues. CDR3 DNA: TGTGCCAGCAGCCGGGACAGGGGGCCAACTAATGAAAAACTGTTTTTT. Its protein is CASSRDRGPTNEKLFF.